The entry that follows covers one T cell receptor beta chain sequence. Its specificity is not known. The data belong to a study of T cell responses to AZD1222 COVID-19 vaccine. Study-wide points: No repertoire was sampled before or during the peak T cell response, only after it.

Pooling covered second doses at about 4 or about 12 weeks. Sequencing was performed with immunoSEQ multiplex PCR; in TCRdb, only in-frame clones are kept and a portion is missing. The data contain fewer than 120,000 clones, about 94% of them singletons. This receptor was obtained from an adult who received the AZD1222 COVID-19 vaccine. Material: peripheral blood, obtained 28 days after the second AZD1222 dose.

The CDR3 nucleotides are TGCGCCAGCAGCCCTGGACAGGGGGGGAATGAAAAACTGTTTTTT. Its translation is CASSPGQGGNEKLFF. V is TRBV5-1 and J is TRBJ1-4, with TRBD1 matching 10 bases. Germline CDR1 and CDR2: SGHRS and YFSETQ. V trimming: 4 bases; J trimming: 5 bases; junction bases outside the gene matches: 5. This CDR3 has 15 residues.